This passage covers 21 T cell receptor beta chains from one sample sequenced in a study of T-cell memory formation after mild COVID-19. TCRdb independently ran MiXCR on the 5' RACE reads; one entry per CDR3 protein. The table shows hundreds of thousands of distinct CDR3 sequences, with approximately 29% occurring only once. Material: PBMCs or a T cell subset sorted from them (not recorded which). Every receptor here comes from an adult woman who had mild COVID-19 (a few samples of this study predate the infection). Cell type and time point are not known.

V gene TRBV10-3 combines with J gene TRBJ2-2, with no clear D. In germline, CDR1 is ENHRY, CDR2 SYGVKD. Trimming cost V 3 bases and J 5 bases, with 13 bases left between them. This CDR3 comprises 15 residues. The CDR3 is CAISEKSPLTGELFF. In DNA form, the CDR3 reads TGTGCCATCAGTGAAAAGTCCCCGTTAACCGGGGAGCTGTTTTTT.

This chain links TRBV6-6 with TRBJ1-2; D is perhaps TRBD1 (5 bases). V lost 5 bases and J 0 bases, leaving 10 bases between the germline ends. Germline V gene data show CDR1 as MNHNY and CDR2 as SVGAGI (reference sequence). The CDR3 runs 14 residues. The CDR3 coding sequence is TGTGCCAGCAGTCGTGGGGGGGCTAACTATGGCTACACCTTC. This codes for CASSRGGANYGYTF.

The rearrangement links TRBV10-3 to TRBJ2-5; D is possibly TRBD2 (7 bases). Trimming took 6 bases from V and 1 from J, leaving 9 bases between them. The CDR3 loop spans 13 amino acids. From germline, CDR1 is ENHRY and CDR2 SYGVKD. CDR3 sequence: CAIRGGPQETQYF. DNA of the CDR3: TGTGCCATCAGGGGGGGGCCCCAAGAGACCCAGTACTTC.

The chain has TRBV7-9 and TRBJ2-7, with D tentatively TRBD1 (6 bases). Germline CDR1 reads SEHNR; CDR2 reads FQNEAQ (reference sequence). Between the trimmed V and J ends, which lost 1 base and 6 bases, there was a span of 16 bases. The CDR3 is 15 residues long. The CDR3 region has the DNA TGTGCCAGCAGCTTAGTGGGGGACATCCAACTCGAGCAGTACTTC. As protein: CASSLVGDIQLEQYF.

This sequence joins TRBV7-3 and TRBJ2-3; 8 nucleotides agree with TRBD2. Per germline, CDR1 SGHTA and CDR2 FQGTGA. This CDR3 is 15 amino acids long. Trimming took 6 bases from V and 5 from J; bases not matched to a gene: 10. The CDR3 loop is CASSSPGGPRDTQYF. CDR3 nucleotides: TGTGCCAGCAGTAGCCCGGGGGGGCCTAGAGATACGCAGTATTTT.

The chain recombines TRBV24-1 with TRBJ1-5, with D unresolved. Trimming removed 5 bases from V and 3 bases from J, with 4 bases in between. This CDR3 is 12 amino acids long. Germline CDR1 reads KGHDR; CDR2 reads SFDVKD. The CDR3 DNA reads as TGTGCCACCAGTGGGTTCAATCAGCCCCAGCATTTT. The encoded protein is CATSGFNQPQHF.

This clonotype was seen only a few times. The rearrangement links TRBV7-9 to TRBJ2-1; TRBD2 is a possible D gene (5 bases). Per germline, CDR1 SEHNR and CDR2 FQNEAQ (reference sequence). The V gene lost 5 bases and the J gene lost 9 bases, with 8 bases spanning the gap. The CDR3 spans 11 residues. CDR3 coding DNA: TGTGCCAGCAGCGACCGGGGTGAGCAGTTCTTC. Translated: CASSDRGEQFF. Complete variable domain (other parts from reference TRBV7-9 and TRBJ2-1): DTGVSQNPRHKITKRGQNVTFRCDPISEHNRLYWYRQTLGQGPEFLTYFQNEAQLEKSRLLSDRFSAERPKGSFSTLEIQRTEQGDSAMYLCASSDRGEQFFGPGTRLTVL.

V gene TRBV5-8 combines with J gene TRBJ2-1; the match to TRBD1 covers 9 bases. Trimming cost V 2 bases and J 5 bases; bases outside gene matches: 5. CDR1 and CDR2 from the germline V gene are SGHTS and YDEGEE. The CDR3 has 15 residues. The CDR3 nucleotides read TGTGCCAGCAGCTTTGGGGACAGGGACCACAATGAGCAGTTCTTC. Translation: CASSFGDRDHNEQFF. The complete variable domain, with remaining parts taken from reference TRBV5-8 and TRBJ2-1, reads EAGVTQSPTHLIKTRGQQATLRCSPISGHTSVYWYQQALGLGLQFLLWYDEGEERNRGNFPPRFSGRQFPNYSSELNVNALELEDSALYLCASSFGDRDHNEQFFGPGTRLTVL.

In this sample, this clonotype turned up a few times. This chain joins TRBV12-3 or TRBV12-4 and TRBJ1-1; the D is unclear. This CDR3 is 14 amino acids long. V lost 7 bases and J 0 bases, leaving 12 bases between the germline ends. CDR3 DNA sequence: TGTGCCAGCACCGAAAGACGGATGAACACTGAAGCTTTCTTT. This codes for CASTERRMNTEAFF.

The CDR3 DNA follows: TGTGCCAGCAGTTACTCCACACCTATTCCGGTCACCCCTAGGGAGCAGTACTTC. Protein product: CASSYSTPIPVTPREQYF. The genes are TRBV6-5 and TRBJ2-7; the D is unclear. This CDR3 comprises 18 residues. Trimming stripped 0 bases from V and 7 bases from J, with 25 bases between. Germline CDR1 is MNHEY and CDR2 is SVGAGI.

The V and J genes are TRBV5-5 and TRBJ2-1, with D unclear. Germline CDR1 and CDR2: SGHKS and YYEKEE (reference sequence). V lost 5 bases and J lost 8, with 11 bases in between. The CDR3 consists of 12 residues. CDR3 in DNA: TGTGCCAGCAGTCCCCCCGGCCATGAGCAGTTCTTC. As protein: CASSPPGHEQFF.

V and J are TRBV5-1 and TRBJ2-5, with unresolved D. Trimming stripped 6 bases from V and 5 bases from J, with 14 bases between. Germline CDR1 SGHRS, CDR2 YFSETQ. The CDR3 spans 13 residues. For the CDR3, the DNA is TGCGCCAGCAACTTACAGCTGGGGGAGACCCAGTACTTC. It specifies CASNLQLGETQYF.

This clonotype was observed a few times. This chain joins TRBV4-3 and TRBJ2-3; 9 bases match TRBD2. This CDR3 region has 17 residues. The germline CDR1 and CDR2 sequences are LGHNA and YSLEER. V dropped 0 bases and J dropped 4; count of bases not matched to a gene: 8. In DNA, the CDR3 is TGCGCCAGCAGCCAAGAGGGGAGTAGCGGGAGCGCAGATACGCAGTATTTT. Translating it yields CASSQEGSSGSADTQYF.

The chain couples TRBV4-2 to TRBJ1-2; 7 bases match TRBD1. V was pared by 3 bases and J by 0 bases, with 7 bases of the junction left unmatched. CDR1 and CDR2 from the germline V gene are LGHNA and YNFKEQ. The length of the CDR3 is 16 residues. The CDR3 DNA is TGTGCCAGCAGCCAGGTACGCGACAGGGCTAACTATGGCTACACCTTC. This sequence encodes CASSQVRDRANYGYTF.

V is TRBV6-2 or TRBV6-3 and J is TRBJ2-1; D might be TRBD2 (6 bases). CDR1 MNHEY and CDR2 SVGEGT come from the germline V gene. V was cut by 11 bases and J by 10 bases, with 18 bases left in between. This CDR3 comprises 12 residues. The CDR3 bases are TGTGCCGCTAGCGCAACTAAAGGAGAGCAGTTCTTC. Translating it yields CAASATKGEQFF.

V is TRBV19 and J is TRBJ2-3; 7 bases map to TRBD1. Germline V gene lookup returns CDR1 LNHDA and CDR2 SQIVND (reference sequence). This CDR3 comprises 13 residues. The junction had 4 bases not matched to a gene; V was cut back by 6 bases and J by 4 bases. CDR3: CASSVQGSDTQYF. DNA of the CDR3: TGTGCCAGTAGCGTACAGGGGTCAGATACGCAGTATTTT.

The CDR3 nucleotides are TGTGCCAGCTCGGTTTCAGGGGGCACTGAAGCTTTCTTT. Translating it yields CASSVSGGTEAFF. The chain has TRBV18 and TRBJ1-1; 7 bases agree with TRBD1. V lost 6 bases to trimming and J lost 4 bases; unmatched junction nucleotides: 5. This CDR3 spans 13 amino acids. Germline assignment: CDR1 KGHSH and CDR2 LQKENI.

The CDR3 DNA sequence: TGTGCCAGCAGTTACCGACAGGGGGTTCAGCCCCAGCATTTT. As protein: CASSYRQGVQPQHF. The rearrangement joins TRBV6-5 to TRBJ1-5, with 9 nucleotides matching TRBD1. J gave up 6 bases and V 2 bases, and 2 bases lay outside the gene matches. CDR3 length: 14 amino acids. The germline V gene encodes CDR1 MNHEY and CDR2 SVGAGI.

This clonotype was counted between two and nine times. The chain uses TRBV15 and TRBJ2-7, with 11 positions matching TRBD1. CDR1 and CDR2 (germline): LNHNV, YYDKDF (reference sequence). The CDR3 has 17 residues. J gave up 1 base and V 5 bases, and 10 bases lay outside the gene matches. The CDR3 DNA is TGTGCCACCAGCTTAGGGACAGGGGGTTCTCTTTCCTACGAGCAGTACTTC. It codes for CATSLGTGGSLSYEQYF.

The chain links TRBV12-3 or TRBV12-4 to TRBJ1-1; no reliable D call. The ends were cut back, 7 bases at V and 1 base at J, with 13 bases in the middle. The CDR3 length is 14 residues. CDR3 sequence: CASTWGRSNTEAFF. CDR3 coding DNA: TGTGCCAGCACCTGGGGTCGGTCGAACACTGAAGCTTTCTTT.

CDR3 DNA: TGTGCCAGCAACCCGGACGGGGGGGAATACGAGCAGTACTTC. It codes for CASNPDGGEYEQYF. The chain combines TRBV7-9 with TRBJ2-7; 8 nucleotides match TRBD2. V was clipped by 7 bases and J by 4 bases; unmatched bases: 9. Germline loops: CDR1 SEHNR, CDR2 FQNEAQ (reference sequence). The CDR3 loop spans 14 amino acids.